This T cell receptor beta chain was captured by sequencing in a study of cytomegalovirus exposure and HLA in healthy donors. Primers included in the PCR were 60 Vbeta and 13 Jbeta primers. Original handling: The authors later counted about 80 million unique TCR beta chains, roughly 11 million of them shared. TCRdb's table, derived via immunoSEQ multiplex PCR, lists solely in-frame clones and lacks some. Clonal size and the V and J genes are those of that table, whereas D and trimming came from the DNA. The sample table sets out some 75,000 clones. As concerns this clone: The target antigen is unknown.

Study findings and constraints: Listed as cytomegalovirus-associated were over 150 TCR beta chains. Later analysis identified around 15,000 TCR beta sequences associated with HLA alleles, using a false discovery rate threshold of 0.05. In an earlier analysis, in approximately 630 donors, most V segments appeared productive either ~87% or ~30% of the time.

Germline V CDR1 and CDR2: SQVTM, ANQGSEA. V was cut by 0 bases and J by 3 bases, with 19 bases left in between. This CDR3 has 17 amino acids. This receptor was identified in a female donor in good health and CMV-seropositive. This chain uses TRBV29-1 with TRBJ2-3, with D possibly TRBD1 on 6 matching bases. Sequencing used PBMCs. CDR3: CSVEDRTGPAPTDTQYF. CDR3 sequence (DNA): TGCAGCGTTGAAGATCGAACAGGGCCGGCCCCGACAGATACGCAGTATTTT.